This T cell receptor (beta chain) is from a study of T cells in Graves' hyperthyroidism and ophthalmopathy. Looking at the study overall: Peripheral blood sampling occurred at initial diagnosis, before any treatment.

Around 10 ml fresh peripheral blood yielded the PBMCs. The CDR3 contains 14 residues. Germline trimming cut 6 bases from V and 3 bases from J; bases unmatched to any gene: 4. Whole-study findings and limits: The majority of expanded thyroid clonotypes above 0.001 also appeared in blood.

There are many counts of this clonotype. Its cognate antigen is unknown. RNA transcripts provided the source from which TCR beta CDR3 regions were amplified. Carried out on the TCR CDR3, a first-round RT-PCR used the HTBI primer set. TCRdb analysed the multiplex PCR reads with MiXCR anew, one entry per CDR3 protein. The repertoire holds a few hundred thousand distinct CDR3 sequences, roughly 13% seen once, with roughly 5.7% in the top ten. The sequenced sample was blood. The chain employs TRBV12-3 or TRBV12-4 and TRBJ1-5, with 8 positions matching TRBD1. The receptor was isolated from a woman aged 30 to 39 with Graves' hyperthyroidism that later progressed to Graves' ophthalmopathy. The CDR3 DNA reads TGTGCCAGCAGCTCGACAGGGGACAATCAGCCCCAGCATTTT. Its translation is CASSSTGDNQPQHF.